This record covers a single T cell receptor beta chain. The antigen is unknown. The data belong to a study of a mutant IDH1 vaccine in newly diagnosed glioma. About the research overall: Treated patients were around 62% male, roughly 40% female, mean age around 40 years. Most had both radiotherapy and temozolomide beforehand; others had only one.

Here immunoSEQ multiplex PCR was the method, and the copy in TCRdb shows in-frame clones only, minus some. The sample records about 64,000 clones, 84% being singletons. As for time point: week 11, during vaccination. Doses comprised 300 ug of mutant IDH1 20-mer peptide each, plus topical imiquimod. Donors had new IDH1-mutant astrocytomas of WHO grade 3 or 4 (ATRX-lost). The receptor's source is a woman between 45 and 60 years old with glioma. The sequenced sample was PBMCs, obtained from a glioma patient whose treatment included an IDH1 peptide vaccine.

CDR3 sequence: CASSSRRAGNPYEQYF. CDR3 bases: TGTGCCAGCAGTTCCAGAAGGGCAGGGAACCCCTACGAGCAGTACTTC. V and J are TRBV6-5 and TRBJ2-7, with D maybe TRBD1 (5 bases). Germline V CDR1 and CDR2: MNHEY, SVGAGI. This CDR3 comprises 16 residues. Trimming took 4 bases from V and 2 from J, leaving 18 bases between them.